Below, 13 T cell receptor beta chains from the same sample are listed, as sequenced in a study of T cell responses to AZD1222 COVID-19 vaccine. Assay used: immunoSEQ multiplex PCR; TCRdb lists only in-frame clones, some missing. The data contain around 150,000 clones, around 93% of them seen just once; the ten biggest clones take up around 1.3%. The sample in question was peripheral blood, obtained on day 0 of AZD1222 vaccination. These receptors originate from an adult in good health.

This chain connects TRBV18 to TRBJ2-1; 11 nucleotides agree with TRBD2. The CDR3 sequence is 20 residues long. Germline V gene data show CDR1 as KGHSH and CDR2 as LQKENI. V shed 1 base, J shed 0 bases, and the junction held 11 bases outside the gene matches. CDR3 nucleotide sequence: TGTGCCAGCTCACCACGGTACGTAGCGGGAGGGGCAAACTCCTACAATGAGCAGTTCTTC. This codes for CASSPRYVAGGANSYNEQFF.

As concerns this clone: The sample contains more than one DNA sequence encoding this CDR3. The chain carries TRBV18 and TRBJ1-2; 8 bases are shared with TRBD1. The CDR3 extends over 13 amino acids. Germline V gives CDR1 KGHSH, CDR2 LQKENI. The V and J ends lost 3 bases and 3 bases, in that order; junction bases with no gene match: 0. The CDR3 loop reads CASSPGQDYGYTF. The CDR3 nucleotides read TGTGCCAGCTCACCGGGACAGGACTATGGCTACACCTTC.

The chain carries TRBV4-1 and TRBJ1-6; 8 bases fit TRBD1. Germline values: CDR1 MGHRA, CDR2 YSYEKL. CDR3 size: 18 residues. J gave up 0 bases and V 1 base, and 5 bases lay outside the gene matches. In DNA, the CDR3 is TGCGCCAGCAGCCAAGTGGGGACAGGCCGCTCCTATAATTCACCCCTCCACTTT. Its translation: CASSQVGTGRSYNSPLHF.

CDR3 protein: CASSKEGKNTGELFF. The CDR3 DNA follows: TGTGCCAGCAGCAAAGAGGGGAAGAACACCGGGGAGCTGTTTTTT. The gene calls are TRBV21-1 and TRBJ2-2; the D call TRBD1 from the table was never checked on the DNA. TRBV21-1 is a pseudogene locus. The CDR3 extends over 15 amino acids.

This clone was seen a single time. The rearrangement links TRBV11-3 to TRBJ1-1, with 7 bases lining up with TRBD1. Germline V gives CDR1 SGHNT, CDR2 YENEEA. The CDR3 totals 15 residues. V shed 5 bases, J shed 4 bases, and the junction held 10 bases outside the gene matches. CDR3 DNA: TGTGCCAGCAGCAAGCAGGGGGGTCTTGGCACTGAAGCTTTCTTT. It is translated as CASSKQGGLGTEAFF.

The chain has TRBV7-6 and TRBJ1-4, with D uncertain. Trimming cost V 5 bases and J 10 bases, with 20 bases left between them. Germline V gene data show CDR1 as SGHVS and CDR2 as FNYEAQ. This CDR3 is 15 amino acids long. The CDR3 loop is CASSPLVTTKGKLFF. The CDR3 region has the DNA TGTGCCAGCAGCCCCCTTGTGACAACCAAGGGAAAACTGTTTTTT. Full variable domain (rest looked up from reference TRBV7-6 and TRBJ1-4): GAGVSQSPRYKVTKRGQDVALRCDPISGHVSLYWYRQALGQGPEFLTYFNYEAQQDKSGLPNDRFSAERPEGSISTLTIQRTEQRDSAMYRCASSPLVTTKGKLFFGSGTQLSVL.

The chain uses TRBV15 and TRBJ1-4, with TRBD1 matching over 7 bases. CDR1 and CDR2 (germline): LNHNV, YYDKDF (reference sequence). This CDR3 has 16 amino acids. With 3 bases clipped from V and 7 bases from J, the junction kept 11 bases outside the gene matches. The CDR3, as DNA: TGTGCCACCAGCAGGGGGAGGAGGGGGCAAGTTGAAAAACTGTTTTTT. Amino acid sequence: CATSRGRRGQVEKLFF. The whole variable domain, filled in from reference TRBV15 and TRBJ1-4, reads DAMVIQNPRYQVTQFGKPVTLSCSQTLNHNVMYWYQQKSSQAPKLLFHYYDKDFNNEADTPDNFQSRRPNTSFCFLDIRSPGLGDTAMYLCATSRGRRGQVEKLFFGSGTQLSVL.

The CDR3 nucleotides are TGTGCCAGCATAGTACAGGCCGTTAGCAATCAGCCCCAGCATTTT. Its protein is CASIVQAVSNQPQHF. This rearrangement joins TRBV6-5 to TRBJ1-5; a weak D match, TRBD1 (5 bases). The V end lost 7 bases, the J end lost 0 bases, and 13 bases lay between the germline ends. The CDR3 contains 15 residues. The germline V gene encodes CDR1 MNHEY and CDR2 SVGAGI.

This clone was observed a single time. V and J are TRBV5-1 and TRBJ1-2, with D unresolved. V was pared by 0 bases and J by 7 bases, with 13 bases between. This CDR3 has 14 residues. CDR1 SGHRS and CDR2 YFSETQ come from the germline V gene. The CDR3 DNA sequence: TGCGCCAGCAGCTTGGCAGGAAGGGAGGGTGGCTACACCTTC. Its translation is CASSLAGREGGYTF.

The CDR3 sequence is CASSPLGTGGSEQYF. The CDR3 DNA follows: TGTGCCAGCTCACCACTAGGGACAGGTGGGTCCGAGCAGTACTTC. V is TRBV18 and J is TRBJ2-7; 8 bases match TRBD1. V shed 1 base, J shed 6 bases, and the junction held 8 bases outside the gene matches. Germline lookup yields CDR1 KGHSH and CDR2 LQKENI. CDR3 length: 15 amino acids.

The V gene is TRBV7-8, the J gene TRBJ2-1; 9 bases map to TRBD2. V dropped 5 bases and J dropped 2; count of bases not matched to a gene: 4. Germline assignment: CDR1 SGHVS and CDR2 FQNEAQ. The CDR3 runs 15 residues. This CDR3 reads CASSPTSGPYNEQFF. The DNA of the CDR3 is TGTGCCAGCAGCCCGACTAGCGGCCCCTACAATGAGCAGTTCTTC.

The V gene is TRBV5-5, the J gene TRBJ2-3; 7 bases agree with TRBD2. The J segment lost 1 base and the V segment lost 5 bases, leaving 4 bases of the junction unmatched. CDR1 SGHKS and CDR2 YYEKEE come from the germline V gene (reference sequence). The CDR3 extends over 14 amino acids. CDR3 amino acids: CASSKRDGTDTQYF. The CDR3 nucleotides are TGTGCCAGCAGTAAGCGGGATGGCACAGATACGCAGTATTTT.

The chain has TRBV30 and TRBJ1-4, with no clear D. Germline CDR1 reads GTSNPN; CDR2 reads SVGIG (reference sequence). Trimming cost V 1 base and J 8 bases, with 11 bases left between them. CDR3 length equals 13 residues. The CDR3, as DNA: TGTGCCTGGAGTGACGAGTTGGGCGAAAAACTGTTTTTT. Translating gives CAWSDELGEKLFF.